This note documents a single TCR beta chain sequence. These data come from a study of blood T cell repertoires in COVID-19. The V end lost 5 bases, the J end lost 5 bases, and 12 bases lay between the germline ends. The CDR3 covers 13 residues. Germline V gene sequence: CDR1 LNHNV, CDR2 YYDKDF (reference sequence). Profiling relied on immunoSEQ multiplex PCR, and the TCRdb table lists in-frame clones only, not all of them. In the table there are 120,000 or so clones, 88% of which are singletons. The source material was peripheral blood. The TCR originated in a man aged 50-59 years with acute or convalescent COVID-19. The chain links TRBV15 to TRBJ1-1; D call uncertain. CDR3 DNA: TGTGCCACCAGCTCTGAGGTTCGTACTGAAGCTTTCTTT. It encodes CATSSEVRTEAFF.